This TCR beta chain emerged from a study of PD-L1 blockade in urothelial cancer. Study overall: Among blood samples, the median T cell count was approximately 150,000. Findings of the study overall: Clones that were tumor-associated expanded more in the blood of durable-benefit patients at 3 weeks.

The CDR3 runs to 15 residues. The germline gives CDR1 SGHTA, CDR2 FQGNSA. Trimming removed 2 bases at V and 1 base at J, with 10 bases between. Worth noting for this clone: Its antigen remains unidentified.

Time point: peripheral blood 6 weeks after treatment start. Each patient gave between 1 and 8 samples of peripheral blood mononuclear cells, which were collected pretreatment and during treatment. The authors spiked synthetic TCR analog templates into each PCR. The assay was immunoSEQ multiplex PCR, and TCRdb's table has in-frame clones only and misses some. The table records around 120,000 clones, around 89% of them present only once. The clonotype originates from a man in his fifties or sixties with urothelial cancer. The starting material was PBMCs, obtained around atezolizumab (anti-PD-L1) treatment. This chain uses TRBV7-2 with TRBJ2-3; D is possibly TRBD1 (6 bases). CDR3 residues: CASSLFKGGTDTQYF. CDR3 bases: TGTGCCAGCAGCTTATTCAAGGGGGGCACAGATACGCAGTATTTT. Complete variable domain (other parts from reference TRBV7-2 and TRBJ2-3): GAGVSQSPSNKVTEKGKDVELRCDPISGHTALYWYRQSLGQGLEFLIYFQGNSAPDKSGLPSDRFSAERTGGSVSTLTIQRTQQEDSAVYLCASSLFKGGTDTQYFGPGTRLTVL.